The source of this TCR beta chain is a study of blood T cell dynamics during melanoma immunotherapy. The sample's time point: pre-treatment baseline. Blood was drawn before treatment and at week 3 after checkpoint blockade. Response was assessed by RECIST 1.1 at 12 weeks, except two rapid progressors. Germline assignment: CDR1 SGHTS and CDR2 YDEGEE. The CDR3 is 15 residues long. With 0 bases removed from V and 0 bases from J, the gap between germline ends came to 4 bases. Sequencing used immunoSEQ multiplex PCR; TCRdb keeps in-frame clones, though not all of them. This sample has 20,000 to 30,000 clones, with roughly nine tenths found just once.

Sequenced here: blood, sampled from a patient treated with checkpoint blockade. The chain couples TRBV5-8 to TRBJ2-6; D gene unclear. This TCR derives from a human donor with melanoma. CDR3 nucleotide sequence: TGTGCCAGCAGCTTGGGCAGCTCTGGGGCCAACGTCCTGACTTTC. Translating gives CASSLGSSGANVLTF.